Each of the 18 T cell receptor beta chains below was sequenced from the same sample in a study of blood T cells in healthy people across ages. A second PCR of roughly 7 to 11 cycles used a sample-barcoded 5' primer and a J-beta primer mix. TCRdb itself ran the 5' RACE reads through MiXCR, one entry per CDR3 protein. The sample lists about 1,800,000 distinct CDR3 sequences, about 28% occurring once. The sample taken for sequencing was blood. These receptors all come from a woman aged 25 to 39 in good health.

CDR3 sequence: CASSSISGGAGTGELFF. The CDR3 region has the DNA TGTGCCAGCAGCTCCATTAGCGGGGGGGCCGGTACCGGGGAGCTGTTTTTT. The rearrangement joins TRBV7-3 to TRBJ2-2; 11 nucleotides match TRBD2. J was trimmed by 5 bases and V by 4 bases; bases with no gene match: 9. The CDR3 spans 17 residues. Germline CDR1 and CDR2: SGHTA and FQGTGA.

In its sample, this clonotype was seen many times. The chain combines TRBV6-5 with TRBJ1-2, with a weak D call TRBD1 (6 bases). The germline V gene encodes CDR1 MNHEY and CDR2 SVGAGI. The length of the CDR3 is 14 residues. V was pared by 8 bases and J by 4 bases, with 17 bases between. Written as DNA, the CDR3 is TGTGCCAGCCGACGGGATAGGGGGATCTATGGCTACACCTTC. It specifies CASRRDRGIYGYTF.

The rearrangement joins TRBV6-6 to TRBJ1-1; TRBD1 might be the D (5 bases). The germline V gene has CDR1 MNHNY and CDR2 SVGAGI (reference sequence). The CDR3 has 17 amino acids. Trimming removed 4 bases from V and 0 bases from J, with 18 bases in between. CDR3 amino acids: CASSLGATSAMNTEAFF. CDR3 DNA sequence: TGTGCCAGCAGTTTAGGGGCAACCAGTGCCATGAACACTGAAGCTTTCTTT.

This clonotype was detected a few times. This chain connects TRBV10-2 to TRBJ2-4; 8 nucleotides align to TRBD2. There are 16 residues in the CDR3. CDR1 is WSHSY and CDR2 is SAAADI in the germline V gene. Trimming cost V 4 bases and J 13 bases; bases outside gene matches: 18. CDR3 protein: CASSARRGAPYNEQYF. CDR3 bases: TGCGCCAGCAGTGCTCGGCGGGGGGCCCCCTACAATGAGCAGTACTTC.

The CDR3 nucleotides are TGTGCCAGCAGCTCCAGCAGGGGGCCACGGAACACTGAAGCTTTCTTT. Translation: CASSSSRGPRNTEAFF. The chain has TRBV11-2 and TRBJ1-1; 8 nucleotides agree with TRBD1. CDR3 size: 16 residues. Germline lookup yields CDR1 SGHAT and CDR2 FQNNGV. J gave up 1 base and V 4 bases, and 8 bases lay outside the gene matches.

This rearrangement joins TRBV7-2 to TRBJ1-1; D is unclear. This CDR3 region has 14 residues. Germline values: CDR1 SGHTA, CDR2 FQGNSA. Trimming cost V 6 bases and J 0 bases, with 11 bases left between them. The CDR3 sequence: CASRPPTVNTEAFF. As DNA, the CDR3 is TGTGCCAGCAGGCCGCCGACGGTGAACACTGAAGCTTTCTTT.

This clonotype was detected ten times or more. The rearrangement uses TRBV24-1 and TRBJ2-7; no firm D call. The CDR3 covers 12 residues. The V and J ends lost 0 bases and 4 bases respectively, with 3 bases between them. CDR1 and CDR2 (germline): KGHDR, SFDVKD. The CDR3 bases are TGTGCCACCAGTGATTTGAAGTACGAGCAGTACTTC. Translated, it gives CATSDLKYEQYF.

This clonotype was seen a few times. CDR3 sequence: CSAISPELEHNEQFF. The CDR3 DNA follows: TGCAGTGCTATATCCCCCGAACTTGAACACAATGAGCAGTTCTTC. The chain uses TRBV20-1 and TRBJ2-1, with D uncertain. From germline, CDR1 is DFQATT and CDR2 SNEGSKA (reference sequence). Trimming stripped 4 bases from V and 5 bases from J, with 18 bases between. This CDR3 is 15 amino acids long.

This chain uses TRBV5-1 with TRBJ2-3; the match to TRBD2 covers 14 bases. Germline CDR1 reads SGHRS; CDR2 reads YFSETQ. The CDR3 is 19 amino acids. Trimming cost V 0 bases and J 2 bases; bases outside gene matches: 8. CDR3 DNA sequence: TGCGCCAGCAGCTTGGGGACTAGCGGGGGGAGCCCGCTCACAGATACGCAGTATTTT. Protein sequence: CASSLGTSGGSPLTDTQYF.

This sequence joins TRBV19 and TRBJ2-7; weak D call: TRBD1 (5 bases). This CDR3 is 14 amino acids long. From germline, CDR1 is LNHDA and CDR2 SQIVND (reference sequence). Trimming took 5 bases from V and 0 from J, leaving 11 bases between them. CDR3 sequence reads: CASSEDTSSYEQYF. CDR3 nucleotide sequence: TGTGCCAGTAGTGAGGACACGAGCTCCTACGAGCAGTACTTC.

The chain carries TRBV21-1 and TRBJ1-5. TRBV21-1 is termed a pseudogene. CDR3 length: 15 amino acids. The CDR3 reads CASSKQDLINQPQHF. CDR3 DNA: TGTGCCAGCAGCAAACAAGACTTAATCAATCAGCCCCAGCATTTT.

This clonotype was detected a few times. The V and J genes are TRBV20-1 and TRBJ2-1; a weak D match, TRBD2 (6 bases). Per germline, CDR1 DFQATT and CDR2 SNEGSKA (reference sequence). Trimming took 7 bases from V and 9 from J, leaving 22 bases between them. CDR3 length equals 14 residues. CDR3 residues: CSVRDQAGGGEQFF. The DNA of the CDR3 is TGCAGTGTCAGAGACCAAGCGGGTGGGGGTGAGCAGTTCTTC.

This chain connects TRBV20-1 to TRBJ2-1; possible D gene TRBD2, 5 bases. The DNA end is more similar to TRBJ2-7, so the J call may be wrong. Germline lookup yields CDR1 DFQATT and CDR2 SNEGSKA (reference sequence). This CDR3 comprises 14 residues. CDR3 DNA: TGCAGTGCTAGTGGCCTAGCTGACTACAATGAGCAGTACTTC. It translates to CSASGLADYNEQYF.

This chain uses TRBV2 with TRBJ2-1; 10 nucleotides line up with TRBD2. The V segment lost 7 bases and the J segment 4 bases; nucleotides outside the gene matches: 10. Looked up from germline, CDR1 is SNHLY and CDR2 is FYNNEI. The CDR3 spans 16 residues. The CDR3 loop is CASNPSGGLWYNEQFF. In nucleotides, the CDR3 is TGTGCCAGCAATCCTAGCGGGGGACTTTGGTACAATGAGCAGTTCTTC.

This clonotype was observed at least ten times. This chain uses TRBV7-6 with TRBJ2-1, with TRBD1 matching 9 bases. The CDR3 is 14 residues long. V lost 5 bases and J lost 9; bases outside the gene matches: 8. CDR1 and CDR2 (germline): SGHVS, FNYEAQ. CDR3 loop: CASSSGTGLSEQFF. In nucleotides, the CDR3 is TGTGCCAGCAGCAGCGGGACAGGGTTAAGTGAGCAGTTCTTC.

The rearrangement joins TRBV10-3 to TRBJ2-7; 12 bases map to TRBD2. The J call may not be correct, given that the DNA end is closer to TRBJ2-5. The CDR3 has 22 amino acids. Germline V gene sequence: CDR1 ENHRY, CDR2 SYGVKD. DNA of the CDR3: TGTGCCATCAGTGCGAAGTCGGGGCAACTAGCGGGGGGCAGGGCCCCCTCAGAGACCCAGTACTTC. Translated, it gives CAISAKSGQLAGGRAPSETQYF.

V and J are TRBV29-1 and TRBJ2-2, with TRBD1 matching 8 bases. Per the germline V gene, CDR1 is SQVTM and CDR2 is ANQGSEA. The V gene end was trimmed by 4 bases and the J gene end by 0 bases; junction bases not matched to a gene: 7. The CDR3 is 16 amino acids. The CDR3 protein is CSVGLRGPPNTGELFF. The CDR3 DNA follows: TGCAGCGTTGGACTCAGGGGGCCCCCGAACACCGGGGAGCTGTTTTTT.

This sequence joins TRBV5-1 and TRBJ2-5, with 11 bases fitting TRBD2. V lost 0 bases to trimming and J lost 5 bases; unmatched junction nucleotides: 3. The CDR3 loop spans 15 amino acids. Germline lookup yields CDR1 SGHRS and CDR2 YFSETQ. The CDR3 loop reads CASSLGLAGKETQYF. In DNA form, the CDR3 reads TGCGCCAGCAGCTTGGGACTAGCGGGGAAGGAGACCCAGTACTTC.